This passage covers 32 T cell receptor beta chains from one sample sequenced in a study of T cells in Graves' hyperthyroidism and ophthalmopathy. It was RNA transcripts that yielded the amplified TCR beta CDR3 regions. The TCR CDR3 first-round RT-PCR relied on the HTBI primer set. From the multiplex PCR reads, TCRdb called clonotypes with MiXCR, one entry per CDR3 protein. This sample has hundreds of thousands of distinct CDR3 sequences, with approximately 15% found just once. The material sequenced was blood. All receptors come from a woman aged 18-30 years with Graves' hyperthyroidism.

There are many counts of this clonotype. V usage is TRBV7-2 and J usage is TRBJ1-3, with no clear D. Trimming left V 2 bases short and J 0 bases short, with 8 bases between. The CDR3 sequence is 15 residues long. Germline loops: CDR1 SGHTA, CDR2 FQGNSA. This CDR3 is CASSLSPGSGNTIYF. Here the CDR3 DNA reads TGTGCCAGCAGCTTATCCCCAGGCTCTGGAAACACCATATATTTT. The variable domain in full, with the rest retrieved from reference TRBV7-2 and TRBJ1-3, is GAGVSQSPSNKVTEKGKDVELRCDPISGHTALYWYRQSLGQGLEFLIYFQGNSAPDKSGLPSDRFSAERTGGSVSTLTIQRTQQEDSAVYLCASSLSPGSGNTIYFGEGSWLTVV.

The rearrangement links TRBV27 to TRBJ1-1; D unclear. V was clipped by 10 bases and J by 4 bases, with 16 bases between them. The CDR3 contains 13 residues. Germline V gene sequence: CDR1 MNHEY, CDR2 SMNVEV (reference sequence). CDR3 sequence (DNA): TGTGCCACCCGGTGGGCTACAAGCACTGAAGCTTTCTTT. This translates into CATRWATSTEAFF.

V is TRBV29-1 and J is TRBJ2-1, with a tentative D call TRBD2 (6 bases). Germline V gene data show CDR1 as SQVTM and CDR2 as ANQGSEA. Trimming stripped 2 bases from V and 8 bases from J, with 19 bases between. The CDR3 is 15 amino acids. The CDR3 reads CSVELGVAVSYEQFF. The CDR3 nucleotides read TGCAGCGTTGAACTCGGAGTAGCGGTTTCCTATGAGCAGTTCTTC.

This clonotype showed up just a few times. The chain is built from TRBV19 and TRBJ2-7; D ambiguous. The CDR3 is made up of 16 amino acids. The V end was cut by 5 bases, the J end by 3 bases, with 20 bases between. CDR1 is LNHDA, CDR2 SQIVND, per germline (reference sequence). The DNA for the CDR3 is TGTGCCAGTAGTCCTCGAGTCCGTTCGTCCCTCTACGAGCAGTACTTC. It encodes CASSPRVRSSLYEQYF.

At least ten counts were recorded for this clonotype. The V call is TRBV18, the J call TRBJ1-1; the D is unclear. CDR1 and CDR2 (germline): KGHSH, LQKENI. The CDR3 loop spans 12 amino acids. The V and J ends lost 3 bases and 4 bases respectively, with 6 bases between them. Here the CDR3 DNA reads TGTGCCAGCTCACCGACTGTCACTGAAGCTTTCTTT. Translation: CASSPTVTEAFF.

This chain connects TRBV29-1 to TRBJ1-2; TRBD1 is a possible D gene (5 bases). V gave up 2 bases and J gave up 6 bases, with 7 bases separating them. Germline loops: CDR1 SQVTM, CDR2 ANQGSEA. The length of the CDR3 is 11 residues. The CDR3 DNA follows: TGCAGCGTTGAATCGGGGGATGGCTACACCTTC. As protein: CSVESGDGYTF.

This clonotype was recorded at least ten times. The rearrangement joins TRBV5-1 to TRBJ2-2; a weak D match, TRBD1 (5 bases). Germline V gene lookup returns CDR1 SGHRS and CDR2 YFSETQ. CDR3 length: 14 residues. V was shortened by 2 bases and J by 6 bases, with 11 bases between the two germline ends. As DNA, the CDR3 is TGCGCCAGCAGCTTAGACAGCCGTCCCGGGGAGCTGTTTTTT. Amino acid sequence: CASSLDSRPGELFF.

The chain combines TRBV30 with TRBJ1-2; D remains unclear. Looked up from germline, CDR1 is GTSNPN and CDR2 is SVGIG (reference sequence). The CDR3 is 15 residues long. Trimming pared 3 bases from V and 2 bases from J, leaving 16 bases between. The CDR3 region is CAWSEPVRVNYGYTF. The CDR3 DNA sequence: TGTGCCTGGAGCGAACCGGTTCGGGTGAACTATGGCTACACCTTC.

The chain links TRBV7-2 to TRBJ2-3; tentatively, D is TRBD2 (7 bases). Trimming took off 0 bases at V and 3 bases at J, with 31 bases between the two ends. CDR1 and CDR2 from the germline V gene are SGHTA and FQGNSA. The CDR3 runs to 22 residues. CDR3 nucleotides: TGTGCCAGCAGCTTAGCGTACTACAGGGTGGAAGTTCTAGCGGCCTCGACAGATACGCAGTATTTT. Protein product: CASSLAYYRVEVLAASTDTQYF.

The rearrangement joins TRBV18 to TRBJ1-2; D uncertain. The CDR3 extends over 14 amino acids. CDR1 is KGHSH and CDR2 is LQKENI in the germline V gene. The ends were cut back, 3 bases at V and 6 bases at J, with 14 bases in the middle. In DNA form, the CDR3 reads TGTGCCAGCTCACCTGCGGTTAGGCGCGATGGCTACACCTTC. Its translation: CASSPAVRRDGYTF.

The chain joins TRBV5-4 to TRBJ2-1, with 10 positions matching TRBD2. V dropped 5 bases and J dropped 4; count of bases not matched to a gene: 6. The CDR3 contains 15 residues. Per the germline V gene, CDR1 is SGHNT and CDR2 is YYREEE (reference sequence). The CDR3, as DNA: TGTGCCAGCAGGTCTTCTAGCGGGGGATACAATGAGCAGTTCTTC. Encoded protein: CASRSSSGGYNEQFF.

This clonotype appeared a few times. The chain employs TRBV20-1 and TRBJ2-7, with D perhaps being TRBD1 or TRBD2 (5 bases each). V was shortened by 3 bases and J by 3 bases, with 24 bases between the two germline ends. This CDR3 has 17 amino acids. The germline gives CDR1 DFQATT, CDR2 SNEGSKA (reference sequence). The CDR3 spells CSASGAHSDEPLYEQYF. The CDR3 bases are TGCAGTGCTAGCGGGGCCCATAGTGACGAGCCGCTCTACGAGCAGTACTTC.

DNA for the CDR3: TGTGCCAGCAGCCAAGAGGTACTAGCGGGACCGTACCAAGAGACCCAGTACTTC. Protein: CASSQEVLAGPYQETQYF. This sequence joins TRBV3-1 and TRBJ2-5, with 10 nucleotides matching TRBD2. Germline loops: CDR1 LGHDT, CDR2 YNNKEL (reference sequence). Trimming at V came to 0 bases and at J to 0 bases, leaving 7 bases not matched to a gene. There are 18 residues in the CDR3.

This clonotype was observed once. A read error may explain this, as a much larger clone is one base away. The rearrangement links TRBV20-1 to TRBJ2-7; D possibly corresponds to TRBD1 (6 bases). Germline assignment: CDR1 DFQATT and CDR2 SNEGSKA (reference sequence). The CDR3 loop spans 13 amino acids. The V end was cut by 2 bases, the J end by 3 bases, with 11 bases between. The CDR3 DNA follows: TGCAGTGCTAGATCGGACAGCCACTACGAGCAGTACTTC. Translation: CSARSDSHYEQYF.

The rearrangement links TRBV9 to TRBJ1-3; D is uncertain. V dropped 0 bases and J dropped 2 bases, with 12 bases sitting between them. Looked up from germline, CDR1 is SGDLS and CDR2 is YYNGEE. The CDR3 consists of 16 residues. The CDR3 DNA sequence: TGTGCCAGCAGCGTAGAATCCGCCCCGGCTGGAAACACCATATATTTT. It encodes CASSVESAPAGNTIYF.

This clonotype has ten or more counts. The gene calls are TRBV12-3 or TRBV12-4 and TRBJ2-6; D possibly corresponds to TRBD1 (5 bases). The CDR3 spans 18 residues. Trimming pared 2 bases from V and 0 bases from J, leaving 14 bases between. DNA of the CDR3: TGTGCCAGCAGTTTATGGGGCGGCACCGACTCTGGGGCCAACGTCCTGACTTTC. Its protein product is CASSLWGGTDSGANVLTF.

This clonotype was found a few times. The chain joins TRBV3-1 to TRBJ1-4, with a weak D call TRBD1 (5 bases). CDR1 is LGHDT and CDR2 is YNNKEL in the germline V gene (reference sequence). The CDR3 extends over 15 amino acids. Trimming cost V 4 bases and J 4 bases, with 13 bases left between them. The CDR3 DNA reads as TGTGCCAGCAGCCGAGAGTGGGGACGTAATGAAAAACTGTTTTTT. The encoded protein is CASSREWGRNEKLFF.

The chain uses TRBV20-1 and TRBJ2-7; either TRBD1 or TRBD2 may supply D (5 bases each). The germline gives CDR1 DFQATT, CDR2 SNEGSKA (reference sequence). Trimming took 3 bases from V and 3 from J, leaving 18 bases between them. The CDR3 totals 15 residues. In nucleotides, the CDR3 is TGCAGTGCTAGTAGGGGCCTAGCTCGCGACTACGAGCAGTACTTC. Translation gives CSASRGLARDYEQYF.

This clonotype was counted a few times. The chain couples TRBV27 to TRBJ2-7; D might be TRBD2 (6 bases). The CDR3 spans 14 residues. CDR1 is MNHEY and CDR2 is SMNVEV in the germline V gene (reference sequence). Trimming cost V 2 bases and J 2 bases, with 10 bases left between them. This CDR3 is CASSLQTGAYEQYF. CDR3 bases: TGTGCCAGCAGTTTACAAACGGGAGCCTACGAGCAGTACTTC.

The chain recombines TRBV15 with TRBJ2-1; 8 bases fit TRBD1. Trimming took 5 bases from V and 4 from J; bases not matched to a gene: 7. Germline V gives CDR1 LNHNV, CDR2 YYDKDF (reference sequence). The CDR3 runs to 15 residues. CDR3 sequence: CATSGRTGNYNEQFF. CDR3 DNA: TGTGCCACCAGCGGGCGGACAGGGAATTACAATGAGCAGTTCTTC. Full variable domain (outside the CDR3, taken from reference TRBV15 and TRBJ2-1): DAMVIQNPRYQVTQFGKPVTLSCSQTLNHNVMYWYQQKSSQAPKLLFHYYDKDFNNEADTPDNFQSRRPNTSFCFLDIRSPGLGDTAMYLCATSGRTGNYNEQFFGPGTRLTVL.

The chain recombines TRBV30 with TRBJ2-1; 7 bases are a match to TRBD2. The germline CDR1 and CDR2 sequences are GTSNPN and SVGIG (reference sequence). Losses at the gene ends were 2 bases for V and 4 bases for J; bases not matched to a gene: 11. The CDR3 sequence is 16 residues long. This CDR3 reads CAWSPGLAASYNEQFF. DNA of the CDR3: TGTGCCTGGAGTCCGGGGCTAGCGGCGTCATACAATGAGCAGTTCTTC. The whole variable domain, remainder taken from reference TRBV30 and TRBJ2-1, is SQTIHQWPATLVQPVGSPLSLECTVEGTSNPNLYWYRQAAGRGLQLLFYSVGIGQISSEVPQNLSASRPQDRQFILSSKKLLLSDSGFYLCAWSPGLAASYNEQFFGPGTRLTVL.

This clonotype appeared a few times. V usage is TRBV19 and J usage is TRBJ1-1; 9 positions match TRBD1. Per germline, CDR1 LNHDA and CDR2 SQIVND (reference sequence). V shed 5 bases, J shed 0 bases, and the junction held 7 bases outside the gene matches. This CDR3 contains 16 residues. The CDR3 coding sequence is TGTGCCAGTAGTGTTTATACAGGGGGCTTGAACACTGAAGCTTTCTTT. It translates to CASSVYTGGLNTEAFF.

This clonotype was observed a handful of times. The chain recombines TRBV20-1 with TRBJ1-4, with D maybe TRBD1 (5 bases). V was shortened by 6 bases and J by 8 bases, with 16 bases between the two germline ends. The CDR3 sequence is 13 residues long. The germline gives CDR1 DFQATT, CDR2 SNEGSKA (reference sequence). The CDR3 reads CSAARGGEEKLFF. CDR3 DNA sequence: TGCAGTGCAGCTCGGGGGGGTGAGGAAAAACTGTTTTTT.

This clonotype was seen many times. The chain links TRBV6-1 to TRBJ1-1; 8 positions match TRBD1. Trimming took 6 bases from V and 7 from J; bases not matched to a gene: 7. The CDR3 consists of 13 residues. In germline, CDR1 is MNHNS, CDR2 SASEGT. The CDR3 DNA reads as TGTGCCAGCAGGGACAGGGAGGGCTATGAAGCTTTCTTT. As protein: CASRDREGYEAFF.

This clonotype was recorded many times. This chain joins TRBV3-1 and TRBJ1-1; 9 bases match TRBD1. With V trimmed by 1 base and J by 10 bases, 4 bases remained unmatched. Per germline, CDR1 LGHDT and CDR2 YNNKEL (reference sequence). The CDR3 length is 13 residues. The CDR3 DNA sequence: TGTGCCAGCAGCCAAGGGGAGGGACAGGGAGCTTTCTTT. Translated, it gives CASSQGEGQGAFF.

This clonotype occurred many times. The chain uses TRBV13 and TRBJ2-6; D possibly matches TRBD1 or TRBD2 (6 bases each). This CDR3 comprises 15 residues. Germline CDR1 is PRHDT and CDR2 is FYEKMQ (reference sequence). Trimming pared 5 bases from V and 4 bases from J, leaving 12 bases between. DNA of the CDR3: TGTGCCAGCAGCAACCGGGGGCACGGGGCCAACGTCCTGACTTTC. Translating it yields CASSNRGHGANVLTF.

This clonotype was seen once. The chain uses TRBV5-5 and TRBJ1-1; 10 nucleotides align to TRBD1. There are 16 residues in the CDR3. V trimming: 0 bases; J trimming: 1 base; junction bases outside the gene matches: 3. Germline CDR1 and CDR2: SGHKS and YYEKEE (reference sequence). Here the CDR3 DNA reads TGTGCCAGCAGCTTGGGACAGGGGGCTGCGAACACTGAAGCTTTCTTT. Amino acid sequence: CASSLGQGAANTEAFF.

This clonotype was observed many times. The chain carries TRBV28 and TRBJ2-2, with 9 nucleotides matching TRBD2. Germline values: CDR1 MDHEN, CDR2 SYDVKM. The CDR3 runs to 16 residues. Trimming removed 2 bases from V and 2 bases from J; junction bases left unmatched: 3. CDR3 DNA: TGTGCCAGCAGTTTAACAGCGGGAGGAAACACCGGGGAGCTGTTTTTT. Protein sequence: CASSLTAGGNTGELFF.

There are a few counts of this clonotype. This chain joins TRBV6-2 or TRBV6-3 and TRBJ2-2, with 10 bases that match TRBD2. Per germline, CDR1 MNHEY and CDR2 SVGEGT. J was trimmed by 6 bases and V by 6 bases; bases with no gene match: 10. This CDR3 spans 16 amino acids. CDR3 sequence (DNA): TGTGCCAGCAGATCCCTAGCGGGAGTTCCCCCCGGGGAGCTGTTTTTT. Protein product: CASRSLAGVPPGELFF.

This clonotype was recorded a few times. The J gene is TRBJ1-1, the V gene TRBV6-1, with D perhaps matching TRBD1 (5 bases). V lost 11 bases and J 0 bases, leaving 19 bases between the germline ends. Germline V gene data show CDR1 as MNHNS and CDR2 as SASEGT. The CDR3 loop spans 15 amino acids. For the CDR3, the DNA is TGTGCCTCCCGTGATTGGGGGTCCATGAACACTGAAGCTTTCTTT. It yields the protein CASRDWGSMNTEAFF.

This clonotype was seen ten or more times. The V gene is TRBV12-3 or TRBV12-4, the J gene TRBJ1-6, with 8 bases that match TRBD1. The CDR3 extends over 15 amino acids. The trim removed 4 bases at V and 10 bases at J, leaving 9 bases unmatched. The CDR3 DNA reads TGTGCCAGCAGTTCCGGACAGGGATCTTGGTCACCCCTCCACTTT. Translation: CASSSGQGSWSPLHF.

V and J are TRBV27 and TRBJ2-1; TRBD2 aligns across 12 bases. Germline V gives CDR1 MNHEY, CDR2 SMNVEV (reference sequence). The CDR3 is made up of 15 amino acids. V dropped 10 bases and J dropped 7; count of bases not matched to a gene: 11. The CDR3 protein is CATSRLAGVLNEQFF. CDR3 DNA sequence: TGTGCCACCTCTAGACTAGCGGGAGTTTTAAATGAGCAGTTCTTC.